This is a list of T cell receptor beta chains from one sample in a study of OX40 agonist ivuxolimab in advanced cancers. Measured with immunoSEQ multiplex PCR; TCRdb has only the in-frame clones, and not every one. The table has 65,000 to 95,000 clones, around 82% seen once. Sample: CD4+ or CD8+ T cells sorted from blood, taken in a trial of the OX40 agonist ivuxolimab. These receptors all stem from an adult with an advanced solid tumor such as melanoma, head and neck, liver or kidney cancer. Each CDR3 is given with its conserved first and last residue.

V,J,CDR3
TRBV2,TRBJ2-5,CASSVGGTTETQYF
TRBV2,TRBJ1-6,CASAGGPYNSPLHF
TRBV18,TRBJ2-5,CASSPSLRGSETQYF
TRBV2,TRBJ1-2,CASRARGREGGYTF
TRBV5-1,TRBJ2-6,CASSPGIVDLVAGANVLTF
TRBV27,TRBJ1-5,CASSRDRNSNQPQHF
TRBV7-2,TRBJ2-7,CASSLGTSGTYEQYF
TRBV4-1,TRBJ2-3,CASSQEILTPGPQGSYF
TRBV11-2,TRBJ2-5,CASGRPGVGQETQYF
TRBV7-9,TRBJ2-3,CASSFPGAAGGATDTQYF
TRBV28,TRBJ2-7,CASVGQKASYEQYF
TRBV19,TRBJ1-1,CASSRTGEGDTEAFF
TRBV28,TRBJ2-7,CASRGPSSEQYF
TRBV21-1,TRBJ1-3,CASSKGSGDSGNTIYF
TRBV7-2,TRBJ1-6,CASSLKGTNSPLHF
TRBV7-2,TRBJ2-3,CASSLPAGGIDTQYF
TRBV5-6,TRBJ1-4,CASSLPDKTNEKLFF
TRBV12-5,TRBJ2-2,CASGLTRTPGTGELFF
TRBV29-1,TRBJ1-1,CSETGQPNTEAFF
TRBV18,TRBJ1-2,CASSPEPGRGYGYTF
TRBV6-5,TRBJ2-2,CASRESGSRELFF
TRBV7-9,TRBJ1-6,CASTGPQYNSPLHF
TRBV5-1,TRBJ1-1,CASSFSASDRVTEAFF
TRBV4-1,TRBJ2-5,CASSRSGLAGFQETQYF
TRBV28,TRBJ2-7,CASSFLDGVGGEQYF
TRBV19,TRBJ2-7,CASSIWGTYEQYF
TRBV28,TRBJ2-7,CATEAGGLDEQYF
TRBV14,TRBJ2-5,CASSQGTLAGLETQYF
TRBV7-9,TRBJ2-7,CASSSNGGSGSIEQYF
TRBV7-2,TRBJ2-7,CASSLSTPSYEQYF
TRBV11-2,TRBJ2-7,CASSFPLRGGAREQYF
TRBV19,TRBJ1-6,CASRDSRGASSPLHF
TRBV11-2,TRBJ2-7,CASSRDRGHEQYF
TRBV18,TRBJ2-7,CASSPLPLGPYEQYF
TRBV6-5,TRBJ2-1,CASSYSKAQNEQFF
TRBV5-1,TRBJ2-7,CASSLDGIPYEQYF
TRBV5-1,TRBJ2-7,CASSLEPLDGYEQYF
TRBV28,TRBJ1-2,CASSYRERGAYGYTF
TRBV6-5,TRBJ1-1,CASSYSGGRTEAFF
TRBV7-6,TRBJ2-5,CASSRRGETQYF
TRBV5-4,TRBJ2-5,CASSPSSGTSGKETQYF
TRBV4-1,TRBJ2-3,CASSPRGSSADTQYF
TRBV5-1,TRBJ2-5,CASSLDPRGAWETQYF
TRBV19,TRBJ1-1,CASIGGYMNTEAFF
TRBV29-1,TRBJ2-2,CSVGAVSGELFF
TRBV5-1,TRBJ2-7,CASRGATGHEQYF
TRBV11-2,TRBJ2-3,CASSPRRGLTDTQYF
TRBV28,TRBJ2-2,CASSSPSGGNTGELFF